The 5 T cell receptor beta chains below come from one sample, sequenced in a study of cytomegalovirus exposure and HLA in healthy donors. Vbeta (60) and Jbeta (13) primers were used in the PCR. Clones were sequenced by immunoSEQ multiplex PCR, and TCRdb holds only the in-frame ones, with some missing. Of approximately 120,000 clones listed, approximately 85% are singletons. Sequencing was performed on PBMCs. The receptors derive from a woman younger than 45 in good health and CMV-seropositive.

The V gene is TRBV27, the J gene TRBJ2-7, with 7 bases fitting TRBD1. This CDR3 is built from 14 residues. The germline V gene encodes CDR1 MNHEY and CDR2 SMNVEV (reference sequence). J was trimmed by 6 bases and V by 6 bases; bases with no gene match: 11. CDR3: CASRAIKQGVEQYF. The CDR3 DNA is TGTGCCAGCAGAGCTATCAAGCAGGGGGTCGAGCAGTACTTC.

This clone was observed a handful of times. The chain joins TRBV6-6 to TRBJ2-1, with D possibly being TRBD2 (5 bases). The CDR3 totals 11 residues. Looked up from germline, CDR1 is MNHNY and CDR2 is SVGAGI (reference sequence). Trimming shortened V by 8 bases and J by 6 bases, and 8 bases separated the two germline ends. CDR3 residues: CASAGLNEQFF. For the CDR3, the DNA is TGTGCCAGCGCGGGTCTCAATGAGCAGTTCTTC.

V is TRBV4-1 and J is TRBJ2-7, with TRBD2 matching over 7 bases. The CDR3 sequence is 15 residues long. V lost 1 base, J lost 2 bases, and 5 bases stayed unmatched. Germline CDR1 MGHRA, CDR2 YSYEKL. In nucleotides, the CDR3 is TGCGCCAGCAGCCAAGTTCCTGGACTAGCCTACGAGCAGTACTTC. Protein sequence: CASSQVPGLAYEQYF.

The chain couples TRBV5-1 to TRBJ1-1, with D hard to call. The CDR3 is made up of 13 amino acids. Trimming left V 0 bases short and J 4 bases short, with 7 bases between. Per the germline V gene, CDR1 is SGHRS and CDR2 is YFSETQ. The CDR3 DNA reads as TGCGCCAGCAGCTTGGACGGGAGCACTGAAGCTTTCTTT. Translated: CASSLDGSTEAFF. Complete variable domain (other parts from reference TRBV5-1 and TRBJ1-1): KAGVTQTPRYLIKTRGQQVTLSCSPISGHRSVSWYQQTPGQGLQFLFEYFSETQRNKGNFPGRFSGRQFSNSRSEMNVSTLELGDSALYLCASSLDGSTEAFFGQGTRLTVV.

The CDR3 DNA is TGTGCCAGCAGCGTAGTAGTCGATTCACCCCTCCACTTT. This encodes CASSVVVDSPLHF. V usage is TRBV9 and J usage is TRBJ1-6; unclear D gene. The CDR3 contains 13 residues. CDR1 is SGDLS and CDR2 is YYNGEE in the germline V gene. With 0 bases removed from V and 8 bases from J, the gap between germline ends came to 6 bases.